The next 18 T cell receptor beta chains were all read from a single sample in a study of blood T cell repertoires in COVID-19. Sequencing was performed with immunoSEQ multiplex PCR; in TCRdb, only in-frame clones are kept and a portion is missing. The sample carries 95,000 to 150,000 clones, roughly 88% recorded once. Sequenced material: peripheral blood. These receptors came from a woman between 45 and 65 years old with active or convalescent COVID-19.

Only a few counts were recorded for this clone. CDR3 coding DNA: TGTGCCTGGAGTGTACCCCGGACAACTGGAAACACCATATATTTT. It yields the protein CAWSVPRTTGNTIYF. V usage is TRBV30 and J usage is TRBJ1-3; tentative D call: TRBD1 (5 bases). This CDR3 comprises 15 residues. Trimming pared 0 bases from V and 2 bases from J, leaving 11 bases between. Germline lookup yields CDR1 GTSNPN and CDR2 SVGIG (reference sequence). The full variable domain, with the rest looked up from reference TRBV30 and TRBJ1-3, is SQTIHQWPATLVQPVGSPLSLECTVEGTSNPNLYWYRQAAGRGLQLLFYSVGIGQISSEVPQNLSASRPQDRQFILSSKKLLLSDSGFYLCAWSVPRTTGNTIYFGEGSWLTVV.

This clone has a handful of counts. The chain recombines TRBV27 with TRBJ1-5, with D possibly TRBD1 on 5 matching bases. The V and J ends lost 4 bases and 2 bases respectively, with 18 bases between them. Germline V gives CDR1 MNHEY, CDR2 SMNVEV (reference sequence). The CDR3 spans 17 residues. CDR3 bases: TGTGCCAGCAGTTCGACGGCGCAGGGATATGGCAATCAGCCCCAGCATTTT. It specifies CASSSTAQGYGNQPQHF.

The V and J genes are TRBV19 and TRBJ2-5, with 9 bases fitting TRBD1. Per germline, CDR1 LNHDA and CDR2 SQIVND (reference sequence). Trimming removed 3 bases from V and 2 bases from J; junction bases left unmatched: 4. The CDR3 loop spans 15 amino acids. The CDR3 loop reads CASSIGTGRQETQYF. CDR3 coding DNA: TGTGCCAGTAGTATTGGGACAGGGAGACAAGAGACCCAGTACTTC.

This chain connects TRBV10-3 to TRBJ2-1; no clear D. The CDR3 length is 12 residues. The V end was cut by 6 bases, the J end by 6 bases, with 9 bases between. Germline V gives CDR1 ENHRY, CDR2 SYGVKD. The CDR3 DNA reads TGTGCCATCAGGGGCGAGTCCAATGAGCAGTTCTTC. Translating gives CAIRGESNEQFF.

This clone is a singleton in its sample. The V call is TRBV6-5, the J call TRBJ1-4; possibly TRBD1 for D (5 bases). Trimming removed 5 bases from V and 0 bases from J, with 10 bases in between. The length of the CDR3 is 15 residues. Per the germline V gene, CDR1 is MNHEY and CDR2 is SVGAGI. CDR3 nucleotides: TGTGCCAGCAGTCAGGACACTGCAACTAATGAAAAACTGTTTTTT. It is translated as CASSQDTATNEKLFF.

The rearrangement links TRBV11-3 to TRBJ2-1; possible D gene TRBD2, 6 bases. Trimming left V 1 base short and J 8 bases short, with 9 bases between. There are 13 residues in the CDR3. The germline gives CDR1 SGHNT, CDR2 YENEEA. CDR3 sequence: CASSLVGSDEQFF. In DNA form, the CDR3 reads TGTGCCAGCAGCTTAGTCGGGAGCGATGAGCAGTTCTTC.

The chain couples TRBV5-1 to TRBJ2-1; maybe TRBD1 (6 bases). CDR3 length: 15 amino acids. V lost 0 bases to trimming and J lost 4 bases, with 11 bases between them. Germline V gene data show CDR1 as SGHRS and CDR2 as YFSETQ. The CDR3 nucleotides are TGCGCCAGCAGCTTGGAACAGGGCCTTTACAATGAGCAGTTCTTC. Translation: CASSLEQGLYNEQFF.

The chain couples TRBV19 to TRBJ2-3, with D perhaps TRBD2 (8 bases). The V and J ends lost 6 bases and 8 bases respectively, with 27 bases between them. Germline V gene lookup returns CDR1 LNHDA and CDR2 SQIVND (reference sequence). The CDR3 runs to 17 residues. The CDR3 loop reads CASSTPGRGLHLGTQYF. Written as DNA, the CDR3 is TGTGCCAGTAGCACCCCCGGGAGGGGGCTTCATTTAGGTACGCAGTATTTT.

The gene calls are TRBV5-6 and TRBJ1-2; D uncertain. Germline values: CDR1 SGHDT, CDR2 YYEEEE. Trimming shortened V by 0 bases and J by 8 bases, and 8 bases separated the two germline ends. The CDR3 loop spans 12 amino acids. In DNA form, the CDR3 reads TGTGCCAGCAGCTTGGAACAGCTGGGCTACACCTTC. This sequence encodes CASSLEQLGYTF. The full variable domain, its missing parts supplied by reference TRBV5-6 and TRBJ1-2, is DAGVTQSPTHLIKTRGQQVTLRCSPKSGHDTVSWYQQALGQGPQFIFQYYEEEERQRGNFPDRFSGHQFPNYSSELNVNALLLGDSALYLCASSLEQLGYTFGSGTRLTVV.

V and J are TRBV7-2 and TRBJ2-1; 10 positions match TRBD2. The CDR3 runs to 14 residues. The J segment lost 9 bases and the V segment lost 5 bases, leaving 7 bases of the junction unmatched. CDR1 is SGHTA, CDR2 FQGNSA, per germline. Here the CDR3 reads CASSAAGGPSEQFF. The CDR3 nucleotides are TGTGCCAGCAGCGCAGCGGGAGGGCCTAGTGAGCAGTTCTTC.

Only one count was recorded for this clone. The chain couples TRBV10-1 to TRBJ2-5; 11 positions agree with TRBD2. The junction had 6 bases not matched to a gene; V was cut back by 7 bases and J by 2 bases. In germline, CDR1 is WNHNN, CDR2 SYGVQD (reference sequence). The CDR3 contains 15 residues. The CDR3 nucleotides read TGCGCCAGCATCCAGGGACTAGCGGAACAAGAGACCCAGTACTTC. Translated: CASIQGLAEQETQYF.

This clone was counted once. The CDR3 nucleotides are TGTGCCAGCAGTTTCCTTAGTAGCAATCAGCCCCAGCATTTT. Its protein product is CASSFLSSNQPQHF. The rearrangement links TRBV28 to TRBJ1-5; D gene ambiguous. This CDR3 has 14 residues. Germline V gene sequence: CDR1 MDHEN, CDR2 SYDVKM. Trimming took off 3 bases at V and 0 bases at J, with 6 bases between the two ends.

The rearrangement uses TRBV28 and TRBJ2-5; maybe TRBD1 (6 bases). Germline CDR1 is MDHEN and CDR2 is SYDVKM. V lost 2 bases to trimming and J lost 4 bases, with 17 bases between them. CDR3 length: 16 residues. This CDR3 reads CASSLVPQGISETQYF. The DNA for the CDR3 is TGTGCCAGCAGTTTAGTTCCTCAGGGGATCTCAGAGACCCAGTACTTC.

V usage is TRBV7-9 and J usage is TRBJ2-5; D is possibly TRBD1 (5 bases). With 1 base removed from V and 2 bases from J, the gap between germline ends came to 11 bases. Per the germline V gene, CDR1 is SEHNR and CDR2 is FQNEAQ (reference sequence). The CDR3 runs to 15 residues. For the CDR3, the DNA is TGTGCCAGCAGCTTAGTGGGCAGGGTGCAAGAGACCCAGTACTTC. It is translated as CASSLVGRVQETQYF.

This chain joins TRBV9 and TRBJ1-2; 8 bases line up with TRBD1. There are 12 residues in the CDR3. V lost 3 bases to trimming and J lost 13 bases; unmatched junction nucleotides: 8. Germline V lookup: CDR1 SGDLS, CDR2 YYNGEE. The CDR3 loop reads CASSGNRGVPTF. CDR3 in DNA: TGTGCCAGCAGCGGGAACAGGGGGGTCCCCACCTTC.

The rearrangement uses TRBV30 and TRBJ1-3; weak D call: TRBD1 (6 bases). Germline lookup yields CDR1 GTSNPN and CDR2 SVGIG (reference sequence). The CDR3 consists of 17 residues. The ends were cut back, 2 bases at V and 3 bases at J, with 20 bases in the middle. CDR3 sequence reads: CAWSSPGHGRYGNTIYF. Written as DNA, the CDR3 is TGTGCCTGGAGTTCCCCGGGACACGGAAGATATGGAAACACCATATATTTT.

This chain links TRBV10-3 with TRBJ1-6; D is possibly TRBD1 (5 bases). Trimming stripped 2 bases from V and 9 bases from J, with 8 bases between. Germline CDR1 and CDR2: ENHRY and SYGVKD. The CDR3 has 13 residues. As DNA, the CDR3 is TGTGCCATCAGTGAGCAGGGCAGTTCACCCCTCCACTTT. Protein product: CAISEQGSSPLHF.

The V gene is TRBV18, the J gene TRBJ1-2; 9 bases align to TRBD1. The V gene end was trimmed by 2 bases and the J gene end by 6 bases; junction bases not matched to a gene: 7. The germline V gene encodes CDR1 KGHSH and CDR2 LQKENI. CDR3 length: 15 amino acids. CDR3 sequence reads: CASSPWTGTGNGYTF. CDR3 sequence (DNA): TGTGCCAGCTCACCATGGACCGGGACAGGGAATGGCTACACCTTC.